The source of this T cell receptor beta chain is a study of blood T cell repertoires in COVID-19. As for the study in general: The origin of the acute and convalescent COVID-19 samples was the United States, Italy and Spain.

Original processing methods: Reference gene primer amplification gave nucleated cell count estimates. The data were produced by immunoSEQ multiplex PCR, yet TCRdb's version contains in-frame clones alone and is incomplete. That table furnishes V, J and clone size, whereas the DNA furnished D and trimming. The table records about 130,000 clones, more than 90% of them present only once. Patients from Seattle were sampled longitudinally, starting during active infection. Sequenced material: peripheral blood. The source is a man in his 60s with COVID-19, enrolled during active disease.

The CDR3: CASSLEQGMGLFF. CDR3 nucleotide sequence: TGCGCCAGCAGCTTGGAACAGGGAATGGGACTGTTTTTT. This chain connects TRBV5-1 to TRBJ1-4; tentatively, D is TRBD1 (6 bases). CDR1 is SGHRS, CDR2 YFSETQ, per germline. V lost 0 bases, J lost 13 bases, and 13 bases lay in between. The CDR3 is made up of 13 amino acids.